This T cell receptor delta chain originates from a study of Vδ1+ human thymocytes. The junction had 27 bases not matched to a gene; V was cut back by 2 bases and J by 4 bases. In germline, CDR1 is GEAIGNYY, CDR2 EKD. CDR3 length: 23 amino acids. Findings and limits, study-wide: Highly polyclonal TRG and TRD repertoires with Gaussian CDR3 length distributions appeared in thymus. TRD repertoires were essentially private, unlike widely shared TRG clonotypes.

About this clone itself: Its antigen remains unidentified.

After alphabeta T cell depletion, CD3+ Vdelta1+ Vdelta2- thymocytes were sorted. RNA was extracted from the cells and then reverse transcribed. CDR3 amplicons came from multiplex PCR with pooled V-gene forward and constant-region reverse primers. TCRdb ran CATT on the multiplex PCR reads. Altogether some 55,000 delta-chain clones are present, about 16% being singletons, with the ten largest covering about 0.5%. This sequence originates from a boy less than two years old who had congenital heart surgery. The chain joins TRDV2 to TRDJ1, with 13 nucleotides matching TRDD3. The specimen was Vdelta1+ gamma-delta thymocytes from the thymus. Subset given: FACS-sorted CD3+ TCRalphabeta- TCRVdelta1+ TCRVdelta2- thymocytes. This CDR3 is CACDITTTALTGGYAKDGDKLIF. CDR3 in DNA: TGTGCCTGTGACATTACAACGACCGCGCTCACTGGGGGATACGCGAAGGATGGCGATAAACTCATCTTT.